The T cell receptor (beta chain) described here comes from a study of T cells in Graves' hyperthyroidism and ophthalmopathy. For the study at large: Peripheral blood was acquired at first diagnosis, ahead of any therapy whatsoever.

Regions amplified from RNA transcripts were the TCR beta CDR3 regions. When the TCR CDR3 underwent first-round RT-PCR, the HTBI primer set was used. TCRdb redid the calling of the multiplex PCR reads with MiXCR, one entry per CDR3 protein. The data show approximately 640,000 distinct CDR3 sequences, with approximately 15% seen just once and around 16% held by the top ten. Those with hyperthyroidism were 18 to 65 years old, newly diagnosed, and ill for under 2 months. Diagnosing involved the use of clinical symptoms, serum thyroxine and TRAb, thyroid ultrasound and orbital computed tomography. Study conclusions and caveats: Researchers report that a 13 V-J model separated ophthalmopathy from stable hyperthyroidism.

There are many counts of this clonotype. What it recognizes is unknown. The sequence came from a man aged 45-65 years with Graves' hyperthyroidism. Sequencing input: blood.

The CDR3 region has the DNA TGCGCCAGCAGCTTGGGGGTATCATGGGACCACACTGAAGCTTTCTTT. This gives the protein CASSLGVSWDHTEAFF. This chain connects TRBV5-1 to TRBJ1-1; TRBD1 might be the D (5 bases). The germline gives CDR1 SGHRS, CDR2 YFSETQ. V lost 0 bases and J 3 bases, leaving 15 bases between the germline ends. The CDR3 is made up of 16 amino acids.